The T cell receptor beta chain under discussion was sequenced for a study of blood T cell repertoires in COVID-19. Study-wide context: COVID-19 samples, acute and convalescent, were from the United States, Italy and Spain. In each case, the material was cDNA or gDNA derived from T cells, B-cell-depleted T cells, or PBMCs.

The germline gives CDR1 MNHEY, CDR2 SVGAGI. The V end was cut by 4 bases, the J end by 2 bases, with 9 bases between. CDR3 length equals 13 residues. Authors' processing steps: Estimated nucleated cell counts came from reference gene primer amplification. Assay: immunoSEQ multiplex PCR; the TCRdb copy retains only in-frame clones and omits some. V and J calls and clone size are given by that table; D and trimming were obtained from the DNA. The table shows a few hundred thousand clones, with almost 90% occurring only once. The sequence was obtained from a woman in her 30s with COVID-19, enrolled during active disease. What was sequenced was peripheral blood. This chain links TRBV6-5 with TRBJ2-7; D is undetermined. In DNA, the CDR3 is TGTGCCAGCAGTTCGTCAGGAACCTACGAGCAGTACTTC. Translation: CASSSSGTYEQYF.